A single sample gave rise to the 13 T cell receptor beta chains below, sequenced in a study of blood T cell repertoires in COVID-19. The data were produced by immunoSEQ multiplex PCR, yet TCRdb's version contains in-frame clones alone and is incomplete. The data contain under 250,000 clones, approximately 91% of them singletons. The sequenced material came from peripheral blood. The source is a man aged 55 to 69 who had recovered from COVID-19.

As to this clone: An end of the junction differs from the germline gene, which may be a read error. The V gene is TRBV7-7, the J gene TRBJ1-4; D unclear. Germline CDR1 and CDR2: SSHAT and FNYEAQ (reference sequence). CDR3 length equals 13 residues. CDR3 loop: CASSTRLNEKLFF. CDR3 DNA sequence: TGTGCTAGCAGCACTCGACTCAATGAAAAACTGTTTTTT.

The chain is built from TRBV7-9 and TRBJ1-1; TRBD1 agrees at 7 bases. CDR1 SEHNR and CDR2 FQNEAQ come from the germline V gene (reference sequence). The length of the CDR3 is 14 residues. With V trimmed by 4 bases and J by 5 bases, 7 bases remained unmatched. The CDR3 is CASSYSGGGTEAFF. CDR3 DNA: TGTGCCAGCAGCTACTCAGGGGGTGGGACTGAAGCTTTCTTT. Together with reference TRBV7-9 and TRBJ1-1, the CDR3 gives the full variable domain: DTGVSQNPRHKITKRGQNVTFRCDPISEHNRLYWYRQTLGQGPEFLTYFQNEAQLEKSRLLSDRFSAERPKGSFSTLEIQRTEQGDSAMYLCASSYSGGGTEAFFGQGTRLTVV.

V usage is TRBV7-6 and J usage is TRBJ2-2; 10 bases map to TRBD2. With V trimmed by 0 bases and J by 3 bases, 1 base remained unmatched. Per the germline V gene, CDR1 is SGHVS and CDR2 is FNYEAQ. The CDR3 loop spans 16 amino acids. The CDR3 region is CASSLATSGDTGELFF. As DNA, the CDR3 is TGTGCCAGCAGCTTAGCAACTAGCGGGGACACCGGGGAGCTGTTTTTT.

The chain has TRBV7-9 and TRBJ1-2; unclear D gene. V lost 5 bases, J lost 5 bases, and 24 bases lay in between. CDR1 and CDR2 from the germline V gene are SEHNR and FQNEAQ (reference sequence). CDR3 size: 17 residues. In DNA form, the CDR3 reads TGTGCCAGCAGCGCCGACCCCGGAGTCGGTCGGGTGTATGGCTACACCTTC. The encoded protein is CASSADPGVGRVYGYTF.

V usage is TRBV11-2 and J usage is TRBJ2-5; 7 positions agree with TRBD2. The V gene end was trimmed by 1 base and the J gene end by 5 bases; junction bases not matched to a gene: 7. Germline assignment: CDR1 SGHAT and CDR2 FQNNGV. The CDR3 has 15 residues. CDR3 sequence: CASSLGRGRGETQYF. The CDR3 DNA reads TGTGCCAGCAGCTTAGGCCGCGGGCGGGGGGAGACCCAGTACTTC.

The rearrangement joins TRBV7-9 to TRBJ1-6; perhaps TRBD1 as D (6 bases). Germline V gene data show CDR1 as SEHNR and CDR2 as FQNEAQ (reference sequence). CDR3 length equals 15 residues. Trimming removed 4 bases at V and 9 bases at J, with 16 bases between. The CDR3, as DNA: TGTGCCAGCAGCTATCAAACGCCACAGGGTTCACCCCTCCACTTT. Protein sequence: CASSYQTPQGSPLHF.

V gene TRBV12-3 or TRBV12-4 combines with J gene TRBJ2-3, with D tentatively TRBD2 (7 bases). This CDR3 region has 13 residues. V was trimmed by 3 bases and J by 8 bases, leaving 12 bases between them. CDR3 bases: TGTGCCAGCAGTTTCTCGGGGGGCGGTACGCAGTATTTT. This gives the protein CASSFSGGGTQYF.

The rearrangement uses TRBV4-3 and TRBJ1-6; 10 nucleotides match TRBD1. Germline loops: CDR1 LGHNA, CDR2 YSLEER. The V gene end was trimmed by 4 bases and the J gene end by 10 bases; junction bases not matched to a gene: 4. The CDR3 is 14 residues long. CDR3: CASSPGQGQSPLHF. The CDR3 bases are TGCGCCAGCAGCCCGGGACAGGGGCAGTCACCCCTCCACTTT.

This CDR3 is CASSRDGAGTSGGANKNIQYF. Written as DNA, the CDR3 is TGTGCCAGCAGCCGAGACGGGGCCGGGACTAGCGGGGGGGCGAATAAAAACATTCAGTACTTC. The gene calls are TRBV4-2 and TRBJ2-4; 16 bases align to TRBD2. There are 21 residues in the CDR3. J gave up 4 bases and V 4 bases, and 16 bases lay outside the gene matches. Germline V gene data show CDR1 as LGHNA and CDR2 as YNFKEQ.

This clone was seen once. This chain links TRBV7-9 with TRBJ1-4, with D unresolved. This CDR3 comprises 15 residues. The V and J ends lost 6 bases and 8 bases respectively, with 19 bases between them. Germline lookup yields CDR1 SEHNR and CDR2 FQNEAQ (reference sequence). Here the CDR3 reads CASSPALRAEEKLFF. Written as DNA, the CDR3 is TGTGCCAGCAGTCCCGCGCTGCGGGCGGAAGAAAAACTGTTTTTT.

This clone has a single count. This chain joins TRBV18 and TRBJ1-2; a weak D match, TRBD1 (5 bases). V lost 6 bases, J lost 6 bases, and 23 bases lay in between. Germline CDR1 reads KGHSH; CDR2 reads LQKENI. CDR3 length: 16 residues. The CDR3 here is CASSSTQVQGSDGYTF. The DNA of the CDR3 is TGTGCCAGCTCTTCAACCCAGGTGCAGGGCTCCGATGGCTACACCTTC.

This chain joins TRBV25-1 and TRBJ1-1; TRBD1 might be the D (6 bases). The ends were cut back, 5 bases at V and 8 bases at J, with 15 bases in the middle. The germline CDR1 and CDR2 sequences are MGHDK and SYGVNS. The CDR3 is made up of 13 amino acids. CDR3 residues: CASSRTAPREAFF. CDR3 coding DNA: TGTGCCAGCAGTCGGACAGCCCCCCGAGAAGCTTTCTTT. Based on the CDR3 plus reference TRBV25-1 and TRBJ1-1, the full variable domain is EADIYQTPRYLVIGTGKKITLECSQTMGHDKMYWYQQDPGMELHLIHYSYGVNSTEKGDLSSESTVSRIRTEHFPLTLESARPSHTSQYLCASSRTAPREAFFGQGTRLTVV.

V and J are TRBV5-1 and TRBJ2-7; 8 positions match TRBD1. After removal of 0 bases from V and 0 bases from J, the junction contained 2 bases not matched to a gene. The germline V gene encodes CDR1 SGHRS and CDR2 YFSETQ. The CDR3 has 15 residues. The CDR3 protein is CASSLGTGGSYEQYF. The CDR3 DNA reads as TGCGCCAGCAGCTTGGGAACAGGGGGCTCCTACGAGCAGTACTTC.